These 32 T cell receptor beta chains were all obtained from the same sample, sequenced in a study of a mutant IDH1 vaccine in newly diagnosed glioma. No antigen is known for these receptors. Noted time point: week 47, end of study. Every single dose of the vaccine, 300 ug of mutant IDH1 20-mer peptide, came with topical imiquimod. The repertoire was sequenced with immunoSEQ multiplex PCR; TCRdb's copy has only in-frame clones and lacks some. The sample holds some 60,000 clones; 83% are singletons and the top ten take around 4%. This specimen consisted of PBMCs, obtained from a glioma patient whose treatment included an IDH1 peptide vaccine. The receptors were gathered from a man aged 30 to 39 with glioma.

V is TRBV7-2 and J is TRBJ2-3; 8 bases line up with TRBD2. The V gene's germline CDR1 is SGHTA and CDR2 FQGNSA. The CDR3 covers 15 residues. The ends lost 4 bases at V and 6 bases at J; junction bases unmatched: 9. The CDR3 sequence: CASSSRSGGRDTQYF. Here the CDR3 DNA reads TGTGCCAGCAGCTCTCGATCGGGGGGGCGGGATACGCAGTATTTT.

V gene TRBV2 combines with J gene TRBJ1-5; TRBD1 aligns across 7 bases. In germline, CDR1 is SNHLY, CDR2 FYNNEI. The CDR3 length is 15 residues. J was trimmed by 0 bases and V by 6 bases; bases with no gene match: 5. CDR3 coding DNA: TGTGCCAGCAGCCCCGGACAGGCTAGCAATCAGCCCCAGCATTTT. It specifies CASSPGQASNQPQHF. Looking up the rest from reference TRBV2 and TRBJ1-5 gives the full variable domain: EPEVTQTPSHQVTQMGQEVILRCVPISNHLYFYWYRQILGQKVEFLVSFYNNEISEKSEIFDDQFSVERPDGSNFTLKIRSTKLEDSAMYFCASSPGQASNQPQHFGDGTRLSIL.

V gene TRBV7-8 combines with J gene TRBJ2-3, with 14 positions matching TRBD2. Germline loops: CDR1 SGHVS, CDR2 FQNEAQ. This CDR3 is built from 22 residues. V shed 1 base, J shed 3 bases, and the junction held 18 bases outside the gene matches. The CDR3 DNA sequence: TGTGCCAGCAGCTTAGTATGGACTAGCGGGGGGCCGCAGATGGGGGAGACAGATACGCAGTATTTT. This sequence encodes CASSLVWTSGGPQMGETDTQYF.

The V call is TRBV4-1, the J call TRBJ2-2, with 9 bases aligning to TRBD1. The CDR3 length is 18 residues. CDR1 MGHRA and CDR2 YSYEKL come from the germline V gene. The ends lost 0 bases at V and 7 bases at J; junction bases unmatched: 12. The CDR3 loop is CASSQDGRQGVNIGELFF. CDR3 in DNA: TGCGCCAGCAGCCAAGATGGAAGACAGGGGGTAAATATCGGGGAGCTGTTTTTT.

The gene calls are TRBV5-1 and TRBJ2-5; 7 bases align to TRBD2. J lost 5 bases, V lost 0 bases, and 7 bases had no gene match. The CDR3 is made up of 15 amino acids. Germline CDR1 and CDR2: SGHRS and YFSETQ. CDR3 sequence reads: CASSLGGMREETQYF. The CDR3 nucleotides read TGCGCCAGCAGCTTGGGTGGCATGCGGGAGGAGACCCAGTACTTC.

This clone was detected once. The chain has TRBV29-1 and TRBJ1-6; D might be TRBD1 (5 bases). The CDR3 contains 12 residues. Per germline, CDR1 SQVTM and CDR2 ANQGSEA. V lost 7 bases, J lost 7 bases, and 11 bases lay in between. The CDR3 DNA is TGCAGCGCTGGGGGAGACAATTCACCCCTCCACTTT. Encoded protein: CSAGGDNSPLHF.

This chain links TRBV11-2 with TRBJ1-2, with 7 nucleotides matching TRBD1. Per germline, CDR1 SGHAT and CDR2 FQNNGV. J gave up 8 bases and V 5 bases, and 14 bases lay outside the gene matches. This CDR3 has 15 amino acids. CDR3 region: CASSLGSLTGRGYTF. The CDR3, as DNA: TGTGCCAGCAGCCTTGGTTCCTTGACAGGGCGCGGCTACACCTTC.

The gene calls are TRBV5-5 and TRBJ1-2; D unresolved. Per the germline V gene, CDR1 is SGHKS and CDR2 is YYEKEE (reference sequence). V was shortened by 0 bases and J by 0 bases, with 9 bases between the two germline ends. The CDR3 totals 15 residues. Written as DNA, the CDR3 is TGTGCCAGCAGCTTGGAGATGGGTCCTAACTATGGCTACACCTTC. Its protein product is CASSLEMGPNYGYTF.

The V and J genes are TRBV28 and TRBJ1-6, with D maybe TRBD1 (5 bases). The V end was cut by 10 bases, the J end by 1 base, with 11 bases between. The CDR3 is 14 amino acids. CDR1 is MDHEN and CDR2 is SYDVKM in the germline V gene. The CDR3 coding sequence is TGTGCCACCTGCGGGGGTTCCTATAATTCACCCCTCCACTTT. This translates into CATCGGSYNSPLHF.

The chain links TRBV29-1 to TRBJ2-1; 7 positions match TRBD2. The V gene end was trimmed by 8 bases and the J gene end by 11 bases; junction bases not matched to a gene: 6. Germline values: CDR1 SQVTM, CDR2 ANQGSEA. The CDR3 length is 10 residues. The CDR3 DNA reads as TGCAGCCTTCGGGGGACTAAGCAGTTCTTC. Translating it yields CSLRGTKQFF.

J is TRBJ2-7 and V is TRBV10-1; 7 bases map to TRBD1. The germline V gene has CDR1 WNHNN and CDR2 SYGVQD (reference sequence). Unmatched junction bases numbered 2, after V lost 4 bases and J lost 2 bases. The CDR3 loop spans 13 amino acids. For the CDR3, the DNA is TGCGCCAGCAGTGGAGGGGGCACCTACGAGCAGTACTTC. It specifies CASSGGGTYEQYF.

The rearrangement uses TRBV7-8 and TRBJ2-6, with D perhaps matching TRBD1 (5 bases). CDR3 size: 16 residues. The germline V and J ends were trimmed by 0 bases and 1 base, with 7 bases remaining between them. The germline V gene has CDR1 SGHVS and CDR2 FQNEAQ. CDR3 residues: CASSLAQGSGANVLTF. CDR3 bases: TGTGCCAGCAGCTTAGCGCAGGGATCTGGGGCCAACGTCCTGACTTTC.

This chain uses TRBV13 with TRBJ1-2, with TRBD1 as a possible D gene (6 bases). Germline values: CDR1 PRHDT, CDR2 FYEKMQ (reference sequence). Trimming took 8 bases from V and 3 from J, leaving 13 bases between them. The CDR3 length is 13 residues. The CDR3 is CASSLRGHYGYTF. CDR3 nucleotide sequence: TGTGCCAGCTCTCTCCGGGGGCACTATGGCTACACCTTC.

V and J are TRBV27 and TRBJ1-4, with 7 bases identical to TRBD1. The ends lost 6 bases at V and 0 bases at J; junction bases unmatched: 7. The germline CDR1 and CDR2 sequences are MNHEY and SMNVEV (reference sequence). This CDR3 is 16 amino acids long. CDR3 sequence reads: CASSRGVLATNEKLFF. The CDR3 DNA sequence: TGTGCCAGCAGCAGGGGGGTATTGGCAACTAATGAAAAACTGTTTTTT.

V and J are TRBV6-1 and TRBJ1-5; D may be TRBD1 (5 bases). V gave up 6 bases and J gave up 5 bases, with 17 bases separating them. The CDR3 is 15 residues long. Looked up from germline, CDR1 is MNHNS and CDR2 is SASEGT. In DNA, the CDR3 is TGTGCCAGCAGCCCCCGAGGGGCGAGAGATCAGCCCCAGCATTTT. Its protein is CASSPRGARDQPQHF.

This chain uses TRBV30 with TRBJ2-5, with D perhaps matching TRBD2 (6 bases). Trimming removed 5 bases at V and 4 bases at J, with 20 bases between. The CDR3 totals 15 residues. Germline values: CDR1 GTSNPN, CDR2 SVGIG (reference sequence). CDR3 in amino acids: CAWGNSGGSGETQYF. CDR3 DNA: TGTGCCTGGGGCAACAGTGGGGGGTCCGGAGAGACCCAGTACTTC.

The rearrangement uses TRBV11-2 and TRBJ1-6, with D unclear. The germline CDR1 and CDR2 sequences are SGHAT and FQNNGV. V was cut by 0 bases and J by 7 bases, with 13 bases left in between. The CDR3 runs to 16 residues. The CDR3, as DNA: TGTGCCAGCAGCTTAGATCGGGGTATTTGGAATTCACCCCTCCACTTT. Protein product: CASSLDRGIWNSPLHF.

The chain carries TRBV27 and TRBJ1-3, with a tentative D call TRBD1 (6 bases). Trimming shortened V by 5 bases and J by 9 bases, and 32 bases separated the two germline ends. This CDR3 has 19 amino acids. Germline assignment: CDR1 MNHEY and CDR2 SMNVEV (reference sequence). The CDR3 DNA reads as TGTGCCAGCAGTCTAAGGGGACAATGGGGCCCCCCTCGGTCCTCCACCATATATTTT. It translates to CASSLRGQWGPPRSSTIYF.

This clone showed up just a few times. This chain uses TRBV5-1 with TRBJ1-4; D call uncertain. Trimming took off 4 bases at V and 0 bases at J, with 7 bases between the two ends. The CDR3 totals 14 residues. CDR1 and CDR2 from the germline V gene are SGHRS and YFSETQ. The DNA for the CDR3 is TGCGCCAGCAGCCTAGATGCAACTAATGAAAAACTGTTTTTT. Translating it yields CASSLDATNEKLFF.

The genes are TRBV27 and TRBJ2-7; perhaps TRBD2 as D (6 bases). Trimming took 2 bases from V and 1 from J, leaving 9 bases between them. This CDR3 is 14 amino acids long. Germline assignment: CDR1 MNHEY and CDR2 SMNVEV (reference sequence). CDR3 DNA: TGTGCCAGCAGTTTAGTTGGGGGGTCCTACGAGCAGTACTTC. Translating it yields CASSLVGGSYEQYF.

V and J are TRBV5-1 and TRBJ1-1; D possibly corresponds to TRBD1 (6 bases). This CDR3 has 15 amino acids. Trimming shortened V by 0 bases and J by 1 base, and 10 bases separated the two germline ends. Germline CDR1 reads SGHRS; CDR2 reads YFSETQ. The CDR3 coding sequence is TGCGCCAGCAGCTTGGTGTTGGGGGCGAACACTGAAGCTTTCTTT. Its translation is CASSLVLGANTEAFF.

This clone has just a few counts. This rearrangement joins TRBV27 to TRBJ1-5; 7 positions agree with TRBD1. The CDR3 is made up of 15 amino acids. Per the germline V gene, CDR1 is MNHEY and CDR2 is SMNVEV (reference sequence). Trimming took 5 bases from V and 2 from J; bases not matched to a gene: 6. The CDR3 spells CASSRADRRNQPQHF. The CDR3 nucleotides are TGTGCCAGCAGTCGCGCGGACAGGCGCAATCAGCCCCAGCATTTT.

The V call is TRBV7-8, the J call TRBJ1-5; tentative D call: TRBD1 (5 bases). Trimming pared 0 bases from V and 5 bases from J, leaving 17 bases between. Looked up from germline, CDR1 is SGHVS and CDR2 is FQNEAQ. This CDR3 spans 17 amino acids. This CDR3 reads CASSLADFPQVHQPQHF. The CDR3, as DNA: TGTGCCAGCAGCTTAGCGGATTTTCCACAGGTCCATCAGCCCCAGCATTTT.

The chain joins TRBV18 to TRBJ1-5; the D is unclear. V was cut by 1 base and J by 5 bases, with 6 bases left in between. CDR3 length equals 13 residues. The germline CDR1 and CDR2 sequences are KGHSH and LQKENI. The DNA of the CDR3 is TGTGCCAGCTCACCACTCAAAGATCAGCCCCAGCATTTT. This sequence encodes CASSPLKDQPQHF. The variable domain in full, with the rest retrieved from reference TRBV18 and TRBJ1-5, is NAGVMQNPRHLVRRRGQEARLRCSPMKGHSHVYWYRQLPEEGLKFMVYLQKENIIDESGMPKERFSAEFPKEGPSILRIQQVVRGDSAAYFCASSPLKDQPQHFGDGTRLSIL.

This sequence joins TRBV14 and TRBJ2-5, with TRBD1 identical over 8 bases. Per germline, CDR1 SGHDN and CDR2 FVKESK. The CDR3 is 16 amino acids. J gave up 6 bases and V 3 bases, and 12 bases lay outside the gene matches. The CDR3 sequence: CASSQGLTGELKTQYF. The CDR3 bases are TGTGCCAGCAGCCAGGGGTTGACAGGGGAGTTGAAGACCCAGTACTTC.

This clone was seen just once. The chain carries TRBV7-9 and TRBJ2-7, with TRBD2 as a possible D gene (5 bases). V was shortened by 5 bases and J by 1 base, with 24 bases between the two germline ends. CDR3 length: 18 residues. Germline CDR1 is SEHNR and CDR2 is FQNEAQ (reference sequence). The CDR3 DNA is TGTGCCAGCAGCCTAGAGGTCTTGTTCGGGAATGGGTCCTACGAGCAGTACTTC. It codes for CASSLEVLFGNGSYEQYF.

The chain joins TRBV18 to TRBJ2-3; TRBD2 agrees at 8 bases. The germline V gene encodes CDR1 KGHSH and CDR2 LQKENI. Trimming at V came to 1 base and at J to 2 bases, leaving 5 bases not matched to a gene. This CDR3 has 16 residues. This chain's CDR3 is CASSPQSGGNTDTQYF. CDR3 bases: TGTGCCAGCTCACCACAATCGGGGGGGAACACAGATACGCAGTATTTT.

The V gene is TRBV28, the J gene TRBJ2-7; D might be TRBD1 (8 bases). V was shortened by 8 bases and J by 2 bases, with 19 bases between the two germline ends. Germline lookup yields CDR1 MDHEN and CDR2 SYDVKM. The CDR3 loop spans 15 amino acids. This CDR3 is CASRNGGTGAYEQYF. CDR3 sequence (DNA): TGTGCCAGCCGTAACGGGGGGACAGGAGCCTACGAGCAGTACTTC.

The rearrangement uses TRBV4-1 and TRBJ2-1; TRBD2 agrees at 7 bases. Per germline, CDR1 MGHRA and CDR2 YSYEKL. The junction had 13 bases not matched to a gene; V was cut back by 1 base and J by 7 bases. CDR3 size: 17 residues. The CDR3 nucleotides are TGCGCCAGCAGCCAAGGCCACGGGGGGATACTTTCGAATGAGCAGTTCTTC. It translates to CASSQGHGGILSNEQFF.

The gene calls are TRBV7-9 and TRBJ1-2, with D unclear. Per the germline V gene, CDR1 is SEHNR and CDR2 is FQNEAQ (reference sequence). The CDR3 spans 17 residues. V lost 1 base and J 2 bases, leaving 17 bases between the germline ends. CDR3 sequence reads: CASSLGQTLWRNYGYTF. The CDR3 DNA reads TGTGCCAGCAGCTTAGGGCAGACTCTTTGGAGGAACTATGGCTACACCTTC.

V gene TRBV2 combines with J gene TRBJ1-2, with D possibly TRBD1 on 6 matching bases. Germline values: CDR1 SNHLY, CDR2 FYNNEI. Trimming pared 7 bases from V and 6 bases from J, leaving 15 bases between. This CDR3 has 13 amino acids. The CDR3 sequence: CASTGQWNHGYTF. DNA for the CDR3: TGTGCCAGCACTGGACAGTGGAATCATGGCTACACCTTC.

The chain couples TRBV5-1 to TRBJ2-7, with 7 bases fitting TRBD1. CDR1 SGHRS and CDR2 YFSETQ come from the germline V gene. This CDR3 comprises 13 residues. The junction had 5 bases not matched to a gene; V was cut back by 4 bases and J by 4 bases. CDR3 nucleotide sequence: TGCGCCAGCAGCGATGGGACAGTTTACGAGCAGTACTTC. Its protein is CASSDGTVYEQYF.